This T cell receptor (beta chain) was recovered during a study of T cell repertoires in cytomegalovirus infection. The overall study: Public TCR beta signatures indicated both CMV infection and matching HLA type. The study's findings and limits: It was HLA-C-restricted CMV-specific TCR beta clonotypes that dominated the response ex vivo.

Turning to this clonotype: Its target is unknown.

The CDR3 runs to 18 residues. Germline assignment: CDR1 LGHNA and CDR2 YSLEER. V trimming: 4 bases; J trimming: 5 bases; junction bases outside the gene matches: 18. TCRdb processed the reads anew with MiXCR; each CDR3 protein has one entry. Of around 900,000 distinct CDR3 sequences listed, around 32% were seen once; the top ten hold roughly an eighth. The TCR sequence derives from a human donor in good health (CMV status not recorded). Some clones in this sample may be carry-over from other donors' samples. The starting material was cultured CD8+ T cells from PBMCs, obtained from culture after CMV antigen stimulation. V is TRBV4-3 and J is TRBJ2-3; TRBD2 agrees at 7 bases. The CDR3 DNA sequence: TGCGCCAGCAGCCCCGAGGTGGCCACGGGGGGTTGGGGAGATACGCAGTATTTT. This encodes CASSPEVATGGWGDTQYF.